Listed below are T cell receptor beta chains from one sample, sequenced in a study of blood T cell repertoires in COVID-19. Some clones are missing from TCRdb's copy, which holds only in-frame ones; the method was immunoSEQ multiplex PCR. The data show 50,000 to 65,000 clones, roughly 87% seen once. The source material was peripheral blood. Receptors were obtained from a woman over 75 with COVID-19, enrolled during active disease. The CDR3 runs from the conserved cysteine through the conserved F or W.

v_gene,len,j_gene,CDR3aa
TRBV19,13,TRBJ1-1,CASSWGGETEAFF
TRBV27,14,TRBJ2-7,CASSYTSGAYEQYF
TRBV4-2,15,TRBJ1-2,CASSRNPGIKDGYTF
TRBV19,16,TRBJ2-3,CASSPRLAGGTDTQYF
TRBV6-5,14,TRBJ2-7,CASRAGLRTYEQYF
TRBV6-1,14,TRBJ1-5,CASSDNRGNQPQHF
TRBV9,15,TRBJ2-7,CASSASGANSYEQYF
TRBV27,17,TRBJ1-6,CASSLAKGAVINSPLHF
TRBV20-1,15,TRBJ1-6,CSATEDNKYNSPLHF
TRBV5-6,11,TRBJ2-2,CASSRTGELFF
TRBV19,15,TRBJ1-1,CASRPETGANTEAFF
TRBV6-5,13,TRBJ1-1,CASSRQLNTEAFF
TRBV7-2,14,TRBJ1-2,CASSSPGTSYGYTF
TRBV30,15,TRBJ2-2,CAWRVAGGRTGELFF
TRBV19,14,TRBJ1-1,CASTMGPMNTEAFF
TRBV18,15,TRBJ1-3,CASSPVAEPGNTIYF
TRBV12-3/TRBV12-4,12,TRBJ2-7,CASRQALYEQYF
TRBV3-1/TRBV3-2,14,TRBJ1-2,CASSHLGQGGGYTF
TRBV27,13,TRBJ1-1,CASSFTRNTEAFF
TRBV6-5,12,TRBJ1-1,CASTLRVLEAFF
TRBV5-1,15,TRBJ2-2,CASSEDRPEHGELFF
TRBV11-2,14,TRBJ1-1,CASSMTGGGTEAFF
TRBV5-1,14,TRBJ1-5,CASSSGQGNQPQHF
TRBV4-2,13,TRBJ2-4,CASSQSPGGLQYF
TRBV5-1,14,TRBJ1-1,CASSLPGQGSEAFF
TRBV30,15,TRBJ1-4,CAWSVDSRGGEKLFF
TRBV6-5,15,TRBJ2-2,CASTPQGAGTGELFF
TRBV10-3,14,TRBJ1-5,CAISEAGGNQPQHF
TRBV5-6,14,TRBJ2-7,CASTPSGTGEKGNF
TRBV10-3,13,TRBJ1-2,CAISWTGNYGYTF
TRBV13,15,TRBJ1-2,CASSPPSSRYYGYTF
TRBV16,13,TRBJ2-7,CASSLNDRYEQYF
TRBV5-3,18,TRBJ1-2,CARRVSANQGNPLYGYTF
TRBV4-2,18,TRBJ1-1,CASSQAHQGGRRGTEAFF
TRBV5-1,14,TRBJ1-1,CASSTGQMNTEAFF
TRBV6-2/TRBV6-3,16,TRBJ2-5,CASSRLTSGGAQTQYF
TRBV14,15,TRBJ2-6,CASSQFRAGANVLTF
TRBV7-9,15,TRBJ1-5,CASSPGGHSNQPQHF
TRBV6-5,13,TRBJ1-2,CASSYGSFYGYTF
TRBV5-6,14,TRBJ1-2,CASSLDSPLGGYTF